These T cell receptor beta chains were read from a single sample in a study of T cell changes during pregnancy in multiple sclerosis. Produced via immunoSEQ multiplex PCR; TCRdb's table is partial and in-frame only. The sample has approximately 88,000 clones, about 94% seen once; the top ten hold roughly 2.2%. Sequenced material: peripheral blood, taken in the third trimester of pregnancy. The receptors derive from a female donor with multiple sclerosis, enrolled in a pregnancy study. CDR3s include the opening cysteine and the closing phenylalanine or tryptophan. The order of the fields is D gene, J gene, V gene, clone size, CDR3 DNA, CDR3 protein. The D gene is left open where the match is weak. The size field is filled for only some rows; it gives once, few, many or a size class.

TRBD1 | TRBJ1-2 | TRBV5-1 | once | TGCGCCAGCAGTCAGGACAGGGCTAACTATGGCTACACCTTC | CASSQDRANYGYTF
TRBD2 | TRBJ2-7 | TRBV19 | NA | TGTGCCAGTAGTATAGCTTACGGCGGGAGATCTAGGGAGCAGTACTTC | CASSIAYGGRSREQYF
NA | TRBJ2-3 | TRBV4-1 | NA | TGCGCCAGCAGCCAAACACGCACAGATACGCAGTATTTT | CASSQTRTDTQYF
NA | TRBJ1-2 | TRBV10-3 | NA | TGTGCCATCAGTGAGGTAAAGGGGTCCTATGGCTACACCTTC | CAISEVKGSYGYTF
TRBD2 | TRBJ2-1 | TRBV19 | once | TGTGCCAGTAGTATAGTAGGCGGGAGAATCAATGAGCAGTTCTTC | CASSIVGGRINEQFF
NA | TRBJ1-3 | TRBV28 | NA | TGTGCCAGCAGTCCCGGGGGCACCATATATTTT | CASSPGGTIYF
TRBD2 | TRBJ2-1 | TRBV29-1 | NA | TGCAGCGCTGGGGGGGGACTAGGGGAGTTCTTC | CSAGGGLGEFF
TRBD1 | TRBJ2-7 | TRBV19 | NA | TGTGCCAGCGCTGGGGCAGGGGGCTCCTACGAGCAGTACTTC | CASAGAGGSYEQYF
TRBD2 | TRBJ2-3 | TRBV5-3 | NA | TGTGCCAGAAGCTTGGGTAGCGGGGATACTACAGATACGCAGTATTTT | CARSLGSGDTTDTQYF
NA | TRBJ2-7 | TRBV6-5 | once | TGTGCCTGCCGGGGGACAGCCACCTACGAGCAGTACTTC | CACRGTATYEQYF
NA | TRBJ2-2 | TRBV12-5 | NA | TGTGCTAGTGGCAAAACAGGGACCGGGGAGCTGTTTTTT | CASGKTGTGELFF
NA | TRBJ2-2 | TRBV27 | once | TGTGCCAGCAGTTTATCGAGGGCGGGCGTCGCCGGGGAGCTGTTTTTT | CASSLSRAGVAGELFF
TRBD1 | TRBJ1-1 | TRBV11-3 | NA | TGTGCCAGCAGCTTAGATGGGGACAGCAACACTGAAGCTTTCTTT | CASSLDGDSNTEAFF
NA | TRBJ2-7 | TRBV7-9 | NA | TGTGCCTCCAGGGGGGCCACCTACGAGCAGTACTTC | CASRGATYEQYF
NA | TRBJ1-5 | TRBV15 | NA | TGTGCCACCAGCGGGGGGGCAGGGGGCAATCAGCCCCAGCATTTT | CATSGGAGGNQPQHF
NA | TRBJ2-7 | TRBV5-1 | NA | TGCGCCAGCAAGCCGAGGTGGGGGGAAGACTACGAGCAGTACTTC | CASKPRWGEDYEQYF
NA | TRBJ2-3 | TRBV2 | NA | TGTGCCAGCAACGGGGTGGTGGGAGTTAGAACAGATACGCAGTATTTT | CASNGVVGVRTDTQYF
NA | TRBJ2-7 | TRBV7-9 | NA | TGTGCCAGCAGCTTGGCAGGGTCTCGGGAGCAGTACTTC | CASSLAGSREQYF
NA | TRBJ2-1 | TRBV5-1 | NA | TGCGCCAGCAGCGAAGGGGACACGTACAATGAGCAGTTCTTC | CASSEGDTYNEQFF
TRBD2 | TRBJ2-1 | TRBV28 | NA | TGTGCCAGCAGTGGGGCGGGAGGGCCTAGCTCCTACAATGAGCAGTTCTTC | CASSGAGGPSSYNEQFF
NA | TRBJ1-2 | TRBV5-8 | once | TGTGCCAGCAGCCGGGCGGGACGCTATGGCTACACCTTC | CASSRAGRYGYTF
NA | TRBJ1-5 | TRBV6-1 | NA | TGTGCCAGCAGTGAATATGGGGGGTACAATCAGCCCCAGCATTTT | CASSEYGGYNQPQHF
NA | TRBJ2-1 | TRBV28 | NA | TGTGCCAGCAGTAAGAGTGGTGGAGGCTTCAATGAGCAGTTCTTC | CASSKSGGGFNEQFF
TRBD1 | TRBJ2-1 | TRBV5-1 | NA | TGCGCCAGCAGCAGGAGGACAGGGGCGTACAATGAGCAGTTCTTC | CASSRRTGAYNEQFF
NA | TRBJ2-2 | TRBV19 | NA | TGTGCCAGTCGACGACTACCCGGGGTTAGCACCGGGGAGCTGTTTTTT | CASRRLPGVSTGELFF
TRBD2 | TRBJ2-1 | TRBV19 | NA | TGTGCCAGTAGTTACGGGGGAGGGCACACCTACAATGAGCAGTTCTTC | CASSYGGGHTYNEQFF
TRBD2 | TRBJ2-7 | TRBV25-1 | NA | TGTGCCAGCCGGGGGACTAGCGGGAGGGGGAGGTCCTACGAGCAGTACTTC | CASRGTSGRGRSYEQYF
NA | TRBJ2-3 | TRBV10-2 | NA | TGCGCCAGCAAAGAGCGGTCCTCTAGCACAGATACGCAGTATTTT | CASKERSSSTDTQYF
TRBD2 | TRBJ2-7 | TRBV7-6 | NA | TGTGCCAGCAGCTTAGCAGCGGGAGACTCCTACGAGCAGTACTTC | CASSLAAGDSYEQYF
TRBD1 | TRBJ1-4 | TRBV29-1 | NA | TGCAGCGTTGAAGTGGCAGGGACAGGGGTAGAGAATGAAAAACTGTTTTTT | CSVEVAGTGVENEKLFF
TRBD1 | TRBJ2-7 | TRBV29-1 | NA | TGCAGCGTTGAGGGGCAGGGGGCCTACGAGCAGTACTTC | CSVEGQGAYEQYF
TRBD1 | TRBJ1-3 | TRBV9 | NA | TGTGCCAGCAGCGTAGAGGGGGCCAACACCATATATTTT | CASSVEGANTIYF
TRBD2 | TRBJ2-3 | TRBV5-1 | NA | TGCGCCAGCAGCTTGGTAGGGACTAGCGGGGCCGCTAGCACAGATACGCAGTATTTT | CASSLVGTSGAASTDTQYF
NA | TRBJ2-1 | TRBV7-8 | once | TGTGCCAGCGGGAGAACCAATGAGCAGTTCTTC | CASGRTNEQFF
NA | TRBJ2-1 | TRBV6-5 | once | TGTGCCAGCAGAGGGGAAAATGAGCAGTTCTTC | CASRGENEQFF
TRBD2 | TRBJ2-3 | TRBV6-1 | NA | TGTGCCAGCGCGGTGGGCGGGAGTAGCACAGATACGCAGTATTTT | CASAVGGSSTDTQYF
NA | TRBJ2-3 | TRBV28 | NA | TGTGCCAGCAGTTTTCCCCCCCTAAAAGATACGCAGTATTTT | CASSFPPLKDTQYF
NA | TRBJ2-1 | TRBV7-2 | NA | TGTGCCAGCAGCTTATCGACAAACACCCTCAATGAGCAGTTCTTC | CASSLSTNTLNEQFF
TRBD1 | TRBJ1-5 | TRBV18 | NA | TGTGCCAGCTCATTGGGACAGGGCTCGCTGGATCAGCCCCAGCATTTT | CASSLGQGSLDQPQHF
TRBD1 | TRBJ2-1 | TRBV10-3 | NA | TGTGCCATCAACCCCGGGACAGGGTCGATCGATGAGCAGTTCTTC | CAINPGTGSIDEQFF
TRBD2 | TRBJ2-7 | TRBV27 | NA | TGTGCCAGCAGCCCGACTAGCGGGGTAAAGGAGCAGTACTTC | CASSPTSGVKEQYF
TRBD2 | TRBJ2-5 | TRBV11-2 | NA | TGTGCCAGCAGCTCGGGACTAGCTGATCTGGAGACCCAGTACTTC | CASSSGLADLETQYF
TRBD2 | TRBJ2-7 | TRBV30 | NA | TGTGCCTGGAGTCCGGGGGGACTAGGACGCCATTACGAGCAGTACTTC | CAWSPGGLGRHYEQYF
NA | TRBJ2-1 | TRBV18 | NA | TGTGCCAGCTCACCGGGGGCGCCGTACAATGAGCAGTTCTTC | CASSPGAPYNEQFF
NA | TRBJ2-5 | TRBV28 | NA | TGTGCCAGCAGTTTACAGGGAGAGACCCAGTACTTC | CASSLQGETQYF
NA | TRBJ1-1 | TRBV19 | NA | TGTGCCAGTAGTCCTTGGAATAGGGGTGAGGAAGCTTTCTTT | CASSPWNRGEEAFF
NA | TRBJ2-2 | TRBV6-5 | NA | TGTGCCAGCAGTTACGGGACTCTTAACACCGGGGAGCTGTTTTTT | CASSYGTLNTGELFF
NA | TRBJ1-3 | TRBV18 | once | TGTGCCAGCTCACCCCGGGAGTCTGGAAACACCATATATTTT | CASSPRESGNTIYF
TRBD2 | TRBJ2-7 | TRBV19 | NA | TGTGCCAGTAGTATAGGACTAGCGGGAGATGAGCAGTACTTC | CASSIGLAGDEQYF
TRBD2 | TRBJ2-7 | TRBV28 | NA | TGTGCCAGCAGGCTAGCGGGACGAAACTACGAGCAGTACTTC | CASRLAGRNYEQYF
TRBD1 | TRBJ2-7 | TRBV30 | NA | TGTGCCTGGAGTGTACGCAGGGGGCTGGACGAGCAGTACTTC | CAWSVRRGLDEQYF
NA | TRBJ2-2 | TRBV19 | NA | TGTGCCAGTAGGTGGGGAGGCCCCGACACCGGGGAGCTGTTTTTT | CASRWGGPDTGELFF
NA | TRBJ2-7 | TRBV7-6 | NA | TGTGCCAGCAGCTTAGGAACGTCGACTCCCTCCTACGAGCAGTACTTC | CASSLGTSTPSYEQYF
NA | TRBJ2-7 | TRBV15 | NA | TGTGCCACCAGCAGAGACTACGGGACAAGAGCCTACGAGCAGTACTTC | CATSRDYGTRAYEQYF
NA | TRBJ2-7 | TRBV11-1 | NA | TGTGCCAGCAGCTTGGGCGTTTCCTACGAGCAGTACTTC | CASSLGVSYEQYF
NA | TRBJ2-5 | TRBV30 | NA | TGTGCCCCTGAGACCCAGTACTTC | CAPETQYF